Here is one T cell receptor beta chain with its context. In the study's own analysis: Counts of nucleated cells, estimated from reference gene primer amplification, were obtained. Profiling relied on immunoSEQ multiplex PCR, and the TCRdb table lists in-frame clones only, not all of them. V and J calls and clone size are those listed in that table; D and trimming were worked out from the DNA. Here the sample spans about 230,000 clones, 80% to 90% being singletons. The sample is drawn from a study of blood T cell repertoires in COVID-19. Study as a whole: In each case, the material was cDNA or gDNA derived from T cells, B-cell-depleted T cells, or PBMCs.

Germline-derived CDR1 and CDR2 are MNHEY and SMNVEV (reference sequence). V trimming: 5 bases; J trimming: 4 bases; junction bases outside the gene matches: 9. The CDR3 is made up of 17 amino acids. The sequence was obtained from a man in his thirties or forties with COVID-19, enrolled during active disease. The chain is built from TRBV27 and TRBJ2-1, with 12 bases matching TRBD2. Sample: peripheral blood. As DNA, the CDR3 is TGTGCCAGCAGTCCGGTCGGGACTAGCGGGTTGTACAATGAGCAGTTCTTC. This codes for CASSPVGTSGLYNEQFF.